This T cell receptor beta chain originates from a study of T cell responses to AZD1222 COVID-19 vaccine. Clones were sequenced by immunoSEQ multiplex PCR, and TCRdb holds only the in-frame ones, with some missing. The sample includes approximately 130,000 clones, 80% to 95% of them seen just once. This clone appeared a single time. Its antigen is undetermined. The germline CDR1 and CDR2 sequences are LNHNV and YYDKDF (reference sequence). The V gene lost 3 bases and the J gene lost 9 bases, with 12 bases spanning the gap. CDR3 size: 13 residues. Overall study findings and caveats: Vaccination with two AZD1222 doses was followed by a rise in Spike-specific TCR breadth and depth. No repertoire was sampled before or during the peak T cell response, only after it. Spike regions recognized by vaccine-associated CD4 TCRs spanned the protein, led by 160-218 and 743-854.

The chain joins TRBV15 to TRBJ2-1, with no clear D. This TCR came from an adult in good health. The specimen was peripheral blood, collected on day 0 of AZD1222 vaccination. Here the CDR3 reads CATSRDSRIEQFF. The DNA for the CDR3 is TGTGCCACCAGCAGGGATTCCAGAATTGAGCAGTTCTTC. Supplemented by reference TRBV15 and TRBJ2-1, the full variable domain reads DAMVIQNPRYQVTQFGKPVTLSCSQTLNHNVMYWYQQKSSQAPKLLFHYYDKDFNNEADTPDNFQSRRPNTSFCFLDIRSPGLGDTAMYLCATSRDSRIEQFFGPGTRLTVL.